The T cell receptor beta chain described here comes from a study of technical replicates of blood from several donors. Assay used: immunoSEQ multiplex PCR; TCRdb lists only in-frame clones, some missing. The data hold some 63,000 clones, with more than 75% observed a single time. This CDR3 spans 17 amino acids. CDR1 is SGHVS, CDR2 FNYEAQ, per germline. Trimming removed 3 bases from V and 4 bases from J, with 16 bases in between. This clone has more than one count but fewer than ten. The rearrangement links TRBV7-6 to TRBJ2-6; tentatively, D is TRBD2 (6 bases). The sample was PBMCs. The source of this sequence is a human donor in good health. Some clones in this sample may be carry-over from other donors' samples. CDR3 residues: CASSLEGTSSGANVLTF. The DNA for the CDR3 is TGTGCCAGCAGCTTGGAGGGCACAAGCTCGGGGGCCAACGTCCTGACTTTC.